This TCR beta chain emerged from a study of T cell repertoires in cytomegalovirus infection. Study background: In public TCR beta signatures, there were indications of both CMV infection and matching HLA type. The study, taken as a whole, reports: HLA-C-restricted, CMV-specific TCR beta clonotypes were dominant ex vivo.

TCRdb processed the reads anew with MiXCR; each CDR3 protein has one entry. The sample consists of approximately 990,000 distinct CDR3 sequences, around a third of them appearing once. This clonotype was counted between two and nine times. Its antigen is unidentified. Sequencing was performed on cultured CD8+ T cells from PBMCs, taken from culture after CMV antigen stimulation. This clonotype was obtained from a human donor in good health (CMV status not recorded). Some clones in this sample may be carry-over from other donors' samples.

CDR3 DNA sequence: TGTGCCAGCAGCGCCGGACTCCCGATAGCAGATACGCAGTATTTT. This encodes CASSAGLPIADTQYF. V gene TRBV12-3 or TRBV12-4 combines with J gene TRBJ2-3, with D perhaps TRBD2 (5 bases). V lost 6 bases to trimming and J lost 4 bases, with 17 bases between them. This CDR3 region has 15 residues.